This T cell receptor (beta chain) was documented in a study of shared clonotypes between healthy human individuals. V lost 6 bases and J lost 7; bases outside the gene matches: 5. Per germline, CDR1 LNHDA and CDR2 SQIVND (reference sequence). CDR3 length: 14 amino acids. Study processing details: ImmunoSEQ yielded junction-only sequences lacking quality scores, so filtering differed. Some clones are missing from TCRdb's copy, which holds only in-frame ones; the method was immunoSEQ multiplex PCR. D and trimming come from the DNA, and the V and J calls and clone size come from that table. The data contain approximately 530,000 clones, approximately 94% of them singletons.

The sequenced sample was naive CD4+ T cells sorted from blood. Subset reported: CD45RA+ positively selected. The TCR originated in a woman under 40 in good health. This sequence joins TRBV19 and TRBJ2-2; TRBD1 matches 10 bases. In DNA form, the CDR3 reads TGTGCCAGTAGCCGACAGGGGGCAGTCGGGGAGCTGTTTTTT. Its translation is CASSRQGAVGELFF. The full variable domain, in which reference TRBV19 and TRBJ2-2 provide the parts outside the CDR3, is DGGITQSPKYLFRKEGQNVTLSCEQNLNHDAMYWYRQDPGQGLRLIYYSQIVNDFQKGDIAEGYSVSREKKESFPLTVTSAQKNPTAFYLCASSRQGAVGELFFGEGSRLTVL.